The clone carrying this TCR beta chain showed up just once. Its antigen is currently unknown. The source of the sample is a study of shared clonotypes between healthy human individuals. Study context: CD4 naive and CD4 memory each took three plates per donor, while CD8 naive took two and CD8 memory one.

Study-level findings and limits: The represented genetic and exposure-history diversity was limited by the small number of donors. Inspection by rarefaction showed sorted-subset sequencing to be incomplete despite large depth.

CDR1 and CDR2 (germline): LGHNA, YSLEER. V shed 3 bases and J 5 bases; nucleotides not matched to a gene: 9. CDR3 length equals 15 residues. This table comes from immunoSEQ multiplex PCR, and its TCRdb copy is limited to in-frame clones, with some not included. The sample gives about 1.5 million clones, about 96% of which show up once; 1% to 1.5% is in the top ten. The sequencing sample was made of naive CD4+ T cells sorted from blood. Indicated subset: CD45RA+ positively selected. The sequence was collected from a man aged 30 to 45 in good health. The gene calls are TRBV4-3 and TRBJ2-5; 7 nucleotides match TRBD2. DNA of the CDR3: TGCGCCAGCAGCCAGGGGGGGGGTCGCCGGGAGACCCAGTACTTC. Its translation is CASSQGGGRRETQYF.